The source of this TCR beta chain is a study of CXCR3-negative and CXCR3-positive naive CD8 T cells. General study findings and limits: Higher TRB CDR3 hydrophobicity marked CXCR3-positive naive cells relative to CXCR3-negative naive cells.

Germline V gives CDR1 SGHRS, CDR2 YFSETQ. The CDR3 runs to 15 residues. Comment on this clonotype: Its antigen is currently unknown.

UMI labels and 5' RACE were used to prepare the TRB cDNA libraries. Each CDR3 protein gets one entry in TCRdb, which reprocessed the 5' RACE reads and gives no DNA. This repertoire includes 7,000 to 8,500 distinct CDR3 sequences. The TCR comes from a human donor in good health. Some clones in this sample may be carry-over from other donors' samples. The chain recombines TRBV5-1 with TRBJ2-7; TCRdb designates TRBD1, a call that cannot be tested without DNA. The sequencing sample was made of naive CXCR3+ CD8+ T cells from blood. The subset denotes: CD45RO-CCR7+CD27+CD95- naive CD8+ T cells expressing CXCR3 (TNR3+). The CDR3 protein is CASSSPDRGDYEQYF.